This record covers a single T cell receptor beta chain. CDR1 is MNHEY, CDR2 SMNVEV, per germline (reference sequence). This CDR3 spans 15 amino acids. V shed 6 bases and J 7 bases; nucleotides not matched to a gene: 11. Assay: immunoSEQ multiplex PCR; the TCRdb copy retains only in-frame clones and omits some. Of about 88,000 clones listed, more than 90% are singletons. The data were obtained in a study of PD-L1 blockade in urothelial cancer. For the study at large: Patients commenced atezolizumab around 2014, and it was given at 1,200 mg intravenously every 3 weeks. It was at 3 weeks (second dose) and 6 weeks after treatment start that blood was analyzed.

The TCR comes from a man between 60 and 75 years old with urothelial cancer. The specimen comprised PBMCs, sampled around atezolizumab (anti-PD-L1) treatment. The chain has TRBV27 and TRBJ2-7, with 11 positions matching TRBD2. CDR3 DNA: TGTGCCAGCAGAGGTAGCGGGAGGGCCTTGGGGGAGCAGTACTTC. The encoded protein is CASRGSGRALGEQYF.